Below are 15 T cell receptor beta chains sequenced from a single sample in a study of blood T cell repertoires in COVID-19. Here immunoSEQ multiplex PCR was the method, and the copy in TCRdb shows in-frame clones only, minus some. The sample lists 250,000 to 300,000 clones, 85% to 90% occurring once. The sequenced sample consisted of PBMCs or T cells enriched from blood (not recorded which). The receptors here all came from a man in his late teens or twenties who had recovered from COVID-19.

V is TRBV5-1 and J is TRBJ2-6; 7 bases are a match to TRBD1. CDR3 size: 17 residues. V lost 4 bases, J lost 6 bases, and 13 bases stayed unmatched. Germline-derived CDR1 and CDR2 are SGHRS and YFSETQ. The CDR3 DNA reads TGCGCCAGCAGCGGGAACAGGGGATCTCTGGCGGCCAACGTCCTGACTTTC. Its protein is CASSGNRGSLAANVLTF.

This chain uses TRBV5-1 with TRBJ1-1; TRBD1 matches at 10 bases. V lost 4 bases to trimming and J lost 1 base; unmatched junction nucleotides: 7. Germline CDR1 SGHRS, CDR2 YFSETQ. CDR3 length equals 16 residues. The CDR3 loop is CASSDPTGGRNTEAFF. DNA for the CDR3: TGCGCCAGCAGCGACCCGACAGGGGGCAGGAACACTGAAGCTTTCTTT.

The CDR3 region is CASSQDTVETQYF. DNA for the CDR3: TGCGCCAGCAGCCAAGATACGGTCGAGACCCAGTACTTC. This chain links TRBV4-1 with TRBJ2-5; no definite D call. V was clipped by 0 bases and J by 5 bases, with 7 bases between them. The length of the CDR3 is 13 residues. Looked up from germline, CDR1 is MGHRA and CDR2 is YSYEKL.

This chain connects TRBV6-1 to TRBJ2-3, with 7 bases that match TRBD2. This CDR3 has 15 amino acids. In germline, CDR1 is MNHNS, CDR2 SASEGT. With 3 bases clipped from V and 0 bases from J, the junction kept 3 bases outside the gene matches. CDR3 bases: TGTGCCAGCAGTGACGCTAGCGGTAGCACAGATACGCAGTATTTT. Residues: CASSDASGSTDTQYF.

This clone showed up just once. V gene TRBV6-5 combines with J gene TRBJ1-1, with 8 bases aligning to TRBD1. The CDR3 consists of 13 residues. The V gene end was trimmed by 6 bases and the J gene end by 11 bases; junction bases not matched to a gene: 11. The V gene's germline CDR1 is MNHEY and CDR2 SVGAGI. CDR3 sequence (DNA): TGTGCCAGCAGCCGTGCGGTGGGACAGGTGGCTTTCTTT. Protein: CASSRAVGQVAFF.

The CDR3 DNA reads as TGTGCCAGCAGCTTCCCGACTAGCCGGGGAGATACGCAGTATTTT. Residues: CASSFPTSRGDTQYF. The genes are TRBV11-3 and TRBJ2-3; TRBD2 aligns across 7 bases. V lost 3 bases, J lost 5 bases, and 8 bases stayed unmatched. This CDR3 contains 15 residues. Germline CDR1 reads SGHNT; CDR2 reads YENEEA.

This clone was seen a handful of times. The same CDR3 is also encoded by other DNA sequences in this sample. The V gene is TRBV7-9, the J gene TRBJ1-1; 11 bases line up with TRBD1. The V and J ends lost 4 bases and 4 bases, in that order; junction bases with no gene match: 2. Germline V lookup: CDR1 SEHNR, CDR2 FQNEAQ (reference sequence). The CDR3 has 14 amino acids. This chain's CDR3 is CASSSGTGGTEAFF. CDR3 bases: TGTGCCAGCAGCTCCGGGACAGGGGGCACTGAAGCTTTCTTT.

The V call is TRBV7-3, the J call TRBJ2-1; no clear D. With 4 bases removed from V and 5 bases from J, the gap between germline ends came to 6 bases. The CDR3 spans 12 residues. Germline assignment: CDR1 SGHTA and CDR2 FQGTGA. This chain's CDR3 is CASSSPDNEQFF. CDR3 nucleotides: TGTGCCAGCAGCTCCCCGGACAATGAGCAGTTCTTC.

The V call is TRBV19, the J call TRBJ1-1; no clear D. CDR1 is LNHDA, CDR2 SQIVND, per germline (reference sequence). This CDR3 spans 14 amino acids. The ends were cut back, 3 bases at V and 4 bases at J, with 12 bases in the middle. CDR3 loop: CASSMYSGSTEAFF. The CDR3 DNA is TGTGCCAGTAGTATGTACTCGGGGTCCACTGAAGCTTTCTTT.

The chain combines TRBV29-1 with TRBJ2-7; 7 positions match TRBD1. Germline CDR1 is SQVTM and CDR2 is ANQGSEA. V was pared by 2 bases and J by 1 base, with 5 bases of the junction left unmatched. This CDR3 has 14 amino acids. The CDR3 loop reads CSVELGRGSYEQYF. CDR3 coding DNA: TGCAGCGTTGAACTGGGCAGGGGGTCCTACGAGCAGTACTTC.

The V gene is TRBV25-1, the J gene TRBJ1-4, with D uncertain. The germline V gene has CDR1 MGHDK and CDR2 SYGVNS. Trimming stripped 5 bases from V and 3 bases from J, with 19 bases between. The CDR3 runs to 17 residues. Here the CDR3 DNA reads TGTGCCAGCAGTCCTCATGCAGGCGGCGGGTCTAATGAAAAACTGTTTTTT. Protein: CASSPHAGGGSNEKLFF. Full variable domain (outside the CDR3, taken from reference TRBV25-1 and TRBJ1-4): EADIYQTPRYLVIGTGKKITLECSQTMGHDKMYWYQQDPGMELHLIHYSYGVNSTEKGDLSSESTVSRIRTEHFPLTLESARPSHTSQYLCASSPHAGGGSNEKLFFGSGTQLSVL.

In DNA form, the CDR3 reads TGTGCCAGCAGCTTAGCTCTAGCGGGGGATACCGGGGAGCTGTTTTTT. This sequence encodes CASSLALAGDTGELFF. The gene calls are TRBV7-6 and TRBJ2-2; 10 positions agree with TRBD2. Per germline, CDR1 SGHVS and CDR2 FNYEAQ. This CDR3 spans 16 amino acids. Losses at the gene ends were 0 bases for V and 5 bases for J; bases not matched to a gene: 3.

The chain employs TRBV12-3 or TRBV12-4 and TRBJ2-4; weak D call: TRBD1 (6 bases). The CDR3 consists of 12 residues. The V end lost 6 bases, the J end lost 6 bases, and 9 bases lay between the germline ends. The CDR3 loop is CASSEGGNIQYF. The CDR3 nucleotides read TGTGCCAGCAGCGAAGGGGGAAACATTCAGTACTTC.

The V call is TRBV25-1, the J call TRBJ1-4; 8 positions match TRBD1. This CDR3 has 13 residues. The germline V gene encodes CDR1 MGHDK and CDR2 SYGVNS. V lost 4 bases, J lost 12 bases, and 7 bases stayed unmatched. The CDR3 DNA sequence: TGTGCCAGCAGTGTAGGGGGACAGGCCGAACTGTTTTTT. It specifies CASSVGGQAELFF.

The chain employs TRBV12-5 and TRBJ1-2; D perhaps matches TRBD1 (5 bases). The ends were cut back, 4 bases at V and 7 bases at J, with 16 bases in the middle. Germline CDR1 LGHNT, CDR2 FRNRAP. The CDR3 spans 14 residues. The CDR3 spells CASGSPGGVVGYTF. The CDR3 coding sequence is TGTGCTAGTGGTTCCCCTGGAGGGGTTGTTGGCTACACCTTC.